This T cell receptor beta chain comes out of a study of molecular identifiers for immune sequencing clone quantification. TCRdb ran MiXCR on the PCR reads and lists one entry per CDR3 protein. The sample records about 630,000 distinct CDR3 sequences, about 25% being singletons. CDR3 size: 14 residues. The V and J ends lost 4 bases and 5 bases respectively, with 12 bases between them. This clonotype has ten or more counts. The clonotype comes from a human donor in good health. Some libraries in this study had Jurkat cell RNA spiked in. The rearrangement links TRBV12-3 or TRBV12-4 to TRBJ2-1, with D perhaps TRBD1 (6 bases). Sample: naive CD8+ T cells from blood, with Jurkat cell RNA spiked in. Stated subset: FACS-sorted CD8+CD4-CCR7+CD45RA+ naive T cells. CDR3: CASSYGTPNNEQFF. The CDR3 nucleotides read TGTGCCAGCAGTTATGGGACACCCAACAATGAGCAGTTCTTC.